This record concerns one T cell receptor (beta chain) sequence. Its antigen is currently unknown. This entry belongs to a study of T cell repertoires in cytomegalovirus infection. Study-wide results and caveats: Clonotype analysis showed dominance of the ex vivo response by HLA-C-restricted CMV-specific TCR beta clonotypes.

TCRdb fed the reads into MiXCR, producing one record per CDR3 protein. The profile shows 85,000 to 130,000 distinct CDR3 sequences, 20% to 30% of them singletons. Germline CDR1 and CDR2: SGHTA and FQGTGA. V trimming: 5 bases; J trimming: 4 bases; junction bases outside the gene matches: 8. The CDR3 loop spans 16 amino acids. Sequencing used CD8+ T cells from PBMCs. This rearrangement joins TRBV7-3 to TRBJ2-1, with 10 bases aligning to TRBD2. This receptor was identified in a human donor in good health (CMV status not recorded). Some clones in this sample may be carry-over from other donors' samples. CDR3 coding DNA: TGTGCCAGCAGCAACCCGACTAGCGGGTTATACAATGAGCAGTTCTTC. Translating it yields CASSNPTSGLYNEQFF. The variable domain in full, completed from reference TRBV7-3 and TRBJ2-1, reads GAGVSQTPSNKVTEKGKYVELRCDPISGHTALYWYRQSLGQGPEFLIYFQGTGAADDSGLPNDRFFAVRPEGSVSTLKIQRTERGDSAVYLCASSNPTSGLYNEQFFGPGTRLTVL.